The clone carrying this T cell receptor beta chain was seen a single time. The ends lost 3 bases at V and 4 bases at J; junction bases unmatched: 7. This CDR3 comprises 16 residues. CDR1 is LNHDA and CDR2 is SQIVND in the germline V gene (reference sequence). This record belongs to a study of CD8 T cells in Susac syndrome. After extraction with the RNeasy kit, about 0.45 to 1 ug of the RNA was reverse transcribed using random hexamers. TCRdb used MiXCR to reprocess the immunoSEQ multiplex PCR reads, holding one entry per CDR3 protein. The sample contains 120,000 or so distinct CDR3 sequences, around 94% of which appear only once.

The sequenced material came from CD8+ T cells from PBMCs. This sequence originates from a human donor with Susac syndrome. V gene TRBV19 combines with J gene TRBJ2-1; TRBD2 matches 9 bases. Here the CDR3 DNA reads TGTGCCAGTAGTATGGGAGGCGGGAGGGTATACAATGAGCAGTTCTTC. Its protein product is CASSMGGGRVYNEQFF.